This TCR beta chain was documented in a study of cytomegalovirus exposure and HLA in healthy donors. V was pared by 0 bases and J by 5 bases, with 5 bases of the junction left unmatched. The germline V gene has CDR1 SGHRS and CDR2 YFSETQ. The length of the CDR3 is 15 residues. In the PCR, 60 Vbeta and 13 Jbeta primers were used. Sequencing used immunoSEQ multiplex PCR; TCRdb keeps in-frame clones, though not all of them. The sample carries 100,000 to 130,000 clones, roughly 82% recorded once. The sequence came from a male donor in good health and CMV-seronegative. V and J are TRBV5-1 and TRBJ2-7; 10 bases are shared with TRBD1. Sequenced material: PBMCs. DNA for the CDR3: TGCGCCAGCAGCTTGGAGGGACAGGGGATGGACGAGCAGTACTTC. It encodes CASSLEGQGMDEQYF.